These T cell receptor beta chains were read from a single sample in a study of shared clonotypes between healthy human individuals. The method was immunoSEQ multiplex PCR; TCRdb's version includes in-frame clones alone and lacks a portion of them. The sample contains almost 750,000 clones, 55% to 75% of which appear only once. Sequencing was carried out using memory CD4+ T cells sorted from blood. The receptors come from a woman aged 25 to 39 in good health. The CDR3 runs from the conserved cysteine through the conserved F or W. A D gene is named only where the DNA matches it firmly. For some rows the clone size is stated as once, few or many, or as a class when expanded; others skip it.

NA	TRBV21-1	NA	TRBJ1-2	TGTGCCAGCAGCAAAGGAGGGAGGGACTATGGCTACACCTTC	CASSKGGRDYGYTF
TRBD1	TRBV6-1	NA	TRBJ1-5	TGTGCCAGCAGTAAAGCGGGACAGGGTAGTTGGGGAAACCAGCATTTT	CASSKAGQGSWGNQHF
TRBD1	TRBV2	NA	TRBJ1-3	TGTGCCAGCAGTAGGGGGCTGGCTGGAAACACCATATATTTT	CASSRGLAGNTIYF
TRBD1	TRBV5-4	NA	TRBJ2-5	TGTGCCACCCCGGGACAGGATAAAGAGACCCAGTACTTC	CATPGQDKETQYF
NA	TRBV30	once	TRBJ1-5	TGTGCCTGGAGTCACACGGACCCCCAGCCCCAGCATTTT	CAWSHTDPQPQHF
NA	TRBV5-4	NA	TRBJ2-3	TGTGCCAGCAGGCCGGGACACCCGGAGGGAACGCAGTATTTT	CASRPGHPEGTQYF
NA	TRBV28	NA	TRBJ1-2	TGTGCCAGCAACCCGTTAGACAGGAACTATGGCTACACCTTC	CASNPLDRNYGYTF
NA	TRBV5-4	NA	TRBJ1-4	TGTGCCAGCAGCTCGTCAGGGGATCTACGGAAACTGTTTTTT	CASSSSGDLRKLFF
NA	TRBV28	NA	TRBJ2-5	TGTGCCAGCAGTGTTGACACACTTCGGCAAGAGACCCAGTACTTC	CASSVDTLRQETQYF
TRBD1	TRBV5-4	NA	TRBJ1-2	TGTGCCAGCAGCTTGGAGCAGGGGGTCTATGGCTACACCTTC	CASSLEQGVYGYTF
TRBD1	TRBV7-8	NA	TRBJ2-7	TGTGCCAGCAGCCTACAGACAGGGGCCAGCGAGCAGTACTTC	CASSLQTGASEQYF
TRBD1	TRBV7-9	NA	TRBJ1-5	TGTGCCAGCAGTCAAACAGGGGGGCATCAGCCCCAGCATTTT	CASSQTGGHQPQHF
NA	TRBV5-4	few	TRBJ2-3	TGTGCCAGCAGCCTCGGGATTCAAAGGGGTACGCAGTATTTT	CASSLGIQRGTQYF
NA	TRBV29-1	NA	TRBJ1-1	TGCAGCGTTAGGGCAGGGCGAACTGAAGCTTTCTTT	CSVRAGRTEAFF
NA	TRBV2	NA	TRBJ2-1	TGTGCCAGCAGTGAACTACTCAGCGGTAATGAGCAGTTCTTC	CASSELLSGNEQFF
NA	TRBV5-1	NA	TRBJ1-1	TGCGCCAGCAGCCAAGGGCATGAGGGAAACACTGAAGCTTTCTTT	CASSQGHEGNTEAFF
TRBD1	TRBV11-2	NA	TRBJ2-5	TGTGCCAGCAGCAAAAGGGACAGGGGGCAAGAGACCCAGTACTTC	CASSKRDRGQETQYF
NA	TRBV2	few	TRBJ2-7	TGTGCCAGCAGTGTCGGTATGGAACTGGAGCAGTACTTC	CASSVGMELEQYF
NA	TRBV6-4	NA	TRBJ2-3	TGTGCCAGCAGTGTTACGGGAGTAAGCACAGATACGCAGTATTTT	CASSVTGVSTDTQYF
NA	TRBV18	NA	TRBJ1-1	TGTGCCAGCTCACCACAAAGGGGCCCTGAAGCTTTCTTT	CASSPQRGPEAFF
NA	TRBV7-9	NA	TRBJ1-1	TGTGCCAGCAGGCAGGGTGGTAGCACTGAAGCTTTCTTT	CASRQGGSTEAFF
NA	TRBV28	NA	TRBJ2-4	TGTGCCAGCAGCCCCCAGGGTCGTAACATTCAGTACTTC	CASSPQGRNIQYF
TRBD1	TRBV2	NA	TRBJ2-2	TGTGCCAGCAGTTGGGACAGGGGAAACACCGGGGAGCTGTTTTTT	CASSWDRGNTGELFF
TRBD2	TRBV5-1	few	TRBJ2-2	TGCGCCAGCAGCCCCGGACTAGCGGGAGTGACCGGGGAGCTGTTTTTT	CASSPGLAGVTGELFF
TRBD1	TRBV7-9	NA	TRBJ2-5	TGTGCCAGCAGCTTAGACAGGGGAGAGGAGACCCAGTACTTC	CASSLDRGEETQYF
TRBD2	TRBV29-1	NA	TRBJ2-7	TGCAGCGCGCGTCCGGGACTACCATACGAGCAGTACTTC	CSARPGLPYEQYF
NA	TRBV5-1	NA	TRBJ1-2	TGCGCCAGCAGCCCCTTCGGGGTAGGCTACACCTTC	CASSPFGVGYTF
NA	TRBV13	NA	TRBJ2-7	TGTGCCAGCAGCCCCCGGGCAGGGCAGAACTACGAGCAGTACTTC	CASSPRAGQNYEQYF
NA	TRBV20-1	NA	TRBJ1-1	TGCAGTGCCAGGGGCTCGGGAGCTTTCTTT	CSARGSGAFF
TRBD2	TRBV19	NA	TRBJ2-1	TGTGCCAGTGCACCTTGGGGGACTAGTCTCAATGAGCAGTTCTTC	CASAPWGTSLNEQFF
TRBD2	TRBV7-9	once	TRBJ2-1	TGTGCCAGCAGCTTACGCGCAGGGACTAGCGGGCTCAATGAGCAGTTCTTC	CASSLRAGTSGLNEQFF
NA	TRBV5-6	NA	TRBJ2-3	TGTGCCAGCAGCTTGACGGGGACAGATACGCAGTATTTT	CASSLTGTDTQYF
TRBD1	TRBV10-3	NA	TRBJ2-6	TGTGCCATCAGTGAGTCGACAGGGATCTCTGGGGCCAACGTCCTGACTTTC	CAISESTGISGANVLTF
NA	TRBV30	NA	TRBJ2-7	TGTGCCTGGACGGGGCTGGAGCAGTACTTC	CAWTGLEQYF
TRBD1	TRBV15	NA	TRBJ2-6	TGTGCCACCAGCAGAGATCCGCGACAGGGCGACCTGACTTTC	CATSRDPRQGDLTF
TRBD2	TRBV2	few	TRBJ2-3	TGTGCCAGCAGTGCACTAGCGGAAACGCAGTATTTT	CASSALAETQYF
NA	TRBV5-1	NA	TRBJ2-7	TGCGCCAGCACCAAGGTGTCCTACGAGCAGTACTTC	CASTKVSYEQYF
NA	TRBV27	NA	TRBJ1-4	TGTGCCAGCAGTTGGGGGACCCCGGGCGAAAAACTGTTTTTT	CASSWGTPGEKLFF
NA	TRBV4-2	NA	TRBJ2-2	TGTGCCAGCAGCCAAGTTATGAGTCTATTAAACACCGGGGAGCTGTTTTTT	CASSQVMSLLNTGELFF
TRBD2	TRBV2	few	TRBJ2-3	TGTGCCAGCAGCCCACTGACTAGCGGGACGGATACGCAGTATTTT	CASSPLTSGTDTQYF
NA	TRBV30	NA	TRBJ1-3	TGTGCCTGGAGGAGCTCTGGAAACACCATATATTTT	CAWRSSGNTIYF
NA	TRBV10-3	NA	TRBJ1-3	TGTGCCACCGACGGCTCTGGAAACACCATATATTTT	CATDGSGNTIYF
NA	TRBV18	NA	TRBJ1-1	TGTGCCAGCTCACCACCGAGTATGATGAACACTGAAGCTTTCTTT	CASSPPSMMNTEAFF
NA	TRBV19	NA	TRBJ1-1	TGTGCCAGTAGTCAAGGTGAGGGGACTGAAGCTTTCTTT	CASSQGEGTEAFF
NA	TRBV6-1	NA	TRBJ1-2	TGTGCCAGCAGGGAGACTACAGTCTATGGCTACACCTTC	CASRETTVYGYTF
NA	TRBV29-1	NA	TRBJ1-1	TGCAGCGTTGAAGTTTCACCAAGTACTGAAGCTTTCTTT	CSVEVSPSTEAFF
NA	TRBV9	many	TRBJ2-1	TGTGCCAGCAGCGCCCTACCGGGATCGACGAACAATGAGCAGTTCTTC	CASSALPGSTNNEQFF
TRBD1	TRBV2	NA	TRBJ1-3	TGTGCCAGCAGTCTAATACAGGGGGCGCTTGGAAACACCATATATTTT	CASSLIQGALGNTIYF
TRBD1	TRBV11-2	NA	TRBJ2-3	TGTGCCAGCACCCTGGGACAGGGCCCAGATACGCAGTATTTT	CASTLGQGPDTQYF
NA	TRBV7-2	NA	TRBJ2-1	TGTGCCAGCAGCTTAGCAGGGACTCCCTACAATGAGCAGTTCTTC	CASSLAGTPYNEQFF